This TCR beta chain was profiled in a study of identical twins' blood T cells. Study-wide results and caveats: Twins shared more top CDR3 clonotypes than unrelated donors did.

Regarding this clonotype: Its cognate antigen is unknown. A junction boundary mismatches the germline segment, possibly from a read error.

This CDR3 region has 13 residues. Germline V lookup: CDR1 SGHDT, CDR2 YYEEEE. TCRdb reprocessed the 5' RACE reads with MiXCR, giving one entry per CDR3 protein. This sample has a few hundred thousand distinct CDR3 sequences; more than 25% occur once, and the top ten carry roughly 5.5%. This sequence joins TRBV5-6 and TRBJ2-7; D remains ambiguous. What was sequenced was PBMCs. The source is a woman aged 18-49 years in good health. As DNA, the CDR3 is TGTGCGAGCAGCTTATATGGTGTTAACGAGCATTACTTC. This encodes CASSLYGVNEHYF.